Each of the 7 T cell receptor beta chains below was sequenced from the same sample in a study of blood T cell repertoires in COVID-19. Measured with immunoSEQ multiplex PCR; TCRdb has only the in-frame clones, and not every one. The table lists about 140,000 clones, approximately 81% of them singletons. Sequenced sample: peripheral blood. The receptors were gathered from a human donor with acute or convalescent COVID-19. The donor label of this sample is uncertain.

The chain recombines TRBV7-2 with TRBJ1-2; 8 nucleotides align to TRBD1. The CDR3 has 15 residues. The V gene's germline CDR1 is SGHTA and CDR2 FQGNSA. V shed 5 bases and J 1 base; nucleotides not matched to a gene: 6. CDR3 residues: CASSPGTGFNYGYTF. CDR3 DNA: TGTGCCAGCAGCCCCGGGACAGGATTTAACTATGGCTACACCTTC.

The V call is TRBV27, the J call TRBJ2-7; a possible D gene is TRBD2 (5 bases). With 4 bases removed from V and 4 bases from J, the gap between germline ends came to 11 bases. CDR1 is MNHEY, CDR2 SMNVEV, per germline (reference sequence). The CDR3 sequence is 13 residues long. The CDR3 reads CASSYSGEYEQYF. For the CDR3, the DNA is TGTGCCAGCAGTTACTCCGGGGAATACGAGCAGTACTTC.

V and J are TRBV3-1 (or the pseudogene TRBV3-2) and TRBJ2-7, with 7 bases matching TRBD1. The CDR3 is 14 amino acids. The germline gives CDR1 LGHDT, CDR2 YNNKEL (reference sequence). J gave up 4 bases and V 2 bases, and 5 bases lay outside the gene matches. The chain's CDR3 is CASSQRGQGYEQYF. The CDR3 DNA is TGTGCCAGCAGCCAAAGGGGGCAAGGGTACGAGCAGTACTTC.

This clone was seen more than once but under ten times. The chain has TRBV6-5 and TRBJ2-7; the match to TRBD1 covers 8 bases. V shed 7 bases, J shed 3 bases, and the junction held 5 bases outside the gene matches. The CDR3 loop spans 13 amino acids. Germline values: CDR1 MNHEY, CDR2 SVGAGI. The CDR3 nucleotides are TGTGCCAGCATAGGGACAGGATACTACGAGCAGTACTTC. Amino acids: CASIGTGYYEQYF.

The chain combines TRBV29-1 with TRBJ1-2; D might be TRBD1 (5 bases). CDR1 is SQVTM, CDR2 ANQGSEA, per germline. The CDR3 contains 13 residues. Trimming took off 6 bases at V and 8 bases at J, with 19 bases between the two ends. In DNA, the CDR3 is TGCAGCGTCTCACGGGGGAGCAAGGGGGGCTACACCTTC. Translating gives CSVSRGSKGGYTF. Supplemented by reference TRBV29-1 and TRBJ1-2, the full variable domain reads SAVISQKPSRDICQRGTSLTIQCQVDSQVTMMFWYRQQPGQSLTLIATANQGSEATYESGFVIDKFPISRPNLTFSTLTVSNMSPEDSSIYLCSVSRGSKGGYTFGSGTRLTVV.

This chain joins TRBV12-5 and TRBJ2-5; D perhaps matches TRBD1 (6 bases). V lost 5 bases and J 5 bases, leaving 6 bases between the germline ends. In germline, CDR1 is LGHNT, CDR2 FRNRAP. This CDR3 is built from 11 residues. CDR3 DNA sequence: TGTGCTAGTGGTGACAGGGAGACCCAGTACTTC. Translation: CASGDRETQYF.

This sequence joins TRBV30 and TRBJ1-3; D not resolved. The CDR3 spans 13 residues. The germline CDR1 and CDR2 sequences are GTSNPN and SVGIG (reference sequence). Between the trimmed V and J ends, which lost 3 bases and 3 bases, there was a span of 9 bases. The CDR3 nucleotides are TGTGCCTGGAGCGGAGTGTTTGGAAACACCATATATTTT. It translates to CAWSGVFGNTIYF.